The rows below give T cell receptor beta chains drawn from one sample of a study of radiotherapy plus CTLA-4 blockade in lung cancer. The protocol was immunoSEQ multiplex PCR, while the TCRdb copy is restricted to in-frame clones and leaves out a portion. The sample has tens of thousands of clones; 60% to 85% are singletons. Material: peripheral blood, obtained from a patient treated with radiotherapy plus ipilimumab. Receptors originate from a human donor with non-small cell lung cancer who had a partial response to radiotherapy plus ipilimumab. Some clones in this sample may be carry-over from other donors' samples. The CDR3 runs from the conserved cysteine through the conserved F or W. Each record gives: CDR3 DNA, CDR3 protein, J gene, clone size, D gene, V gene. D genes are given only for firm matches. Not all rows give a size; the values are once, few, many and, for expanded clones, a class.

TGCGCCAGCAGCTTGGGTACCGCGGCTAGCACAGATACGCAGTATTTT | CASSLGTAASTDTQYF | TRBJ2-3 | once | - | TRBV5-1
TGTGCCAGCAGCTCGACTCACCTCGCCTCTGGGGCCAACGTCCTGACTTTC | CASSSTHLASGANVLTF | TRBJ2-6 | - | - | TRBV5-6
TGTGCCAGCAGCTTAGTGTCCGGGACTAGCGGGGGGCCCACAGATACGCAGTATTTT | CASSLVSGTSGGPTDTQYF | TRBJ2-3 | - | TRBD2 | TRBV7-2
TGCGCCAGCAGCTCCCCGGAGGGGGCGCTTGGCACCGGGGAGCTGTTTTTT | CASSSPEGALGTGELFF | TRBJ2-2 | - | - | TRBV5-1
TGCGCCAGCAGCACCACCACAGGGGGTAGGGATGGCTACACCTTC | CASSTTTGGRDGYTF | TRBJ1-2 | - | TRBD1 | TRBV5-1
TGTGCCAGCAGTTTCCCGCAGGGGGCGTACGAGCAGTACTTC | CASSFPQGAYEQYF | TRBJ2-7 | - | TRBD1 | TRBV28
TGTGCCAGCCCCCCCTACCCTAGCGGTGACAATGAGCAGTTCTTC | CASPPYPSGDNEQFF | TRBJ2-1 | - | TRBD2 | TRBV28
TGTGCCAGTAGTATAGGACACACAGATACGCAGTATTTT | CASSIGHTDTQYF | TRBJ2-3 | - | - | TRBV19
TGTGCCAGCAGGCCGGGACTAGCAAACACCGGGGAGCTGTTTTTT | CASRPGLANTGELFF | TRBJ2-2 | - | TRBD2 | TRBV27
TGTGCCAGCAGCTTAGTCGATAGCCGAGAGACCCAGTACTTC | CASSLVDSRETQYF | TRBJ2-5 | - | - | TRBV7-9
TGCGCCAGCAGTGACCCGGGACTAGCCACCATATATTTT | CASSDPGLATIYF | TRBJ1-3 | few | - | TRBV10-2
TGTGCCAGCATACCGACACGAAATTCGCCCCTCCACTTT | CASIPTRNSPLHF | TRBJ1-6 | - | - | TRBV2
TGTGCCAGCAGCGCAAACCCTAGCGGAGCCTACAATGAGCAGTTCTTC | CASSANPSGAYNEQFF | TRBJ2-1 | - | TRBD2 | TRBV2
TGCGCCAGCAGTGGTGACAGGGGGGTCGATGAGCAGTTCTTC | CASSGDRGVDEQFF | TRBJ2-1 | - | TRBD1 | TRBV10-1
TGTGCCAGCAGCATTGGGACTAGCTCCTACGAGCAGTACTTC | CASSIGTSSYEQYF | TRBJ2-7 | - | TRBD2 | TRBV5-4
TGTGCCAGCAGCTCCACAGCGGGAAACACTGAAGCTTTCTTT | CASSSTAGNTEAFF | TRBJ1-1 | - | - | TRBV11-2
TGTGCCTGGAGAGTAGGAAGCGGGAGAAGTGAGCAGTACTTC | CAWRVGSGRSEQYF | TRBJ2-7 | large | TRBD2 | TRBV30
TGTGCCAGCAGCTCCCCTGTTACGGGAGGGCCCTCAGATACGCAGTATTTT | CASSSPVTGGPSDTQYF | TRBJ2-3 | once | TRBD2 | TRBV7-3
TGTGCCAGCCTCAGCGGCACTTACAATGAGCAGTTCTTC | CASLSGTYNEQFF | TRBJ2-1 | - | - | TRBV2
TGCGCCAGCAGCCTCAGCAGGCACATTGGATACGAGCAGTACTTC | CASSLSRHIGYEQYF | TRBJ2-7 | - | - | TRBV4-3
TGTGCCAGTAGTGCGAAGAATCAGCCCCAGCATTTT | CASSAKNQPQHF | TRBJ1-5 | - | - | TRBV19
TGTGCCAGCAGCTTACAGGGCACCTCTGGAAACACCATATATTTT | CASSLQGTSGNTIYF | TRBJ1-3 | once | - | TRBV7-2
TGCAGCGTTGAAGTGATAGCTAGCGGGACCTACGAGCAGTACTTC | CSVEVIASGTYEQYF | TRBJ2-7 | - | TRBD2 | TRBV29-1
TGTGCCAGCAGCTTGACCGGGGGGGGTTTAGAGACCCAGTACTTC | CASSLTGGGLETQYF | TRBJ2-5 | - | TRBD2 | TRBV7-9
TGTGCCAGCAGCGGGGACAGGGCCTATGGCTACACCTTC | CASSGDRAYGYTF | TRBJ1-2 | - | TRBD1 | TRBV2
TGTGCCAGCAGGAATACAGGGGGCTCTTTCTACGAGCAGTACTTC | CASRNTGGSFYEQYF | TRBJ2-7 | - | TRBD1 | TRBV28
TGTGCCAGCAGTCGGGCGGGGACTAGCGTTTCAGAGACCCAGTACTTC | CASSRAGTSVSETQYF | TRBJ2-5 | - | TRBD2 | TRBV6-6
TGCAGCGTTGGCACAGGGGTCGGCTACACCTTC | CSVGTGVGYTF | TRBJ1-2 | - | TRBD1 | TRBV29-1
TGTGCCAGCAGTTTGACACTTAGCGGGGGGCTTCCTTCCGAGCAGTTCTTC | CASSLTLSGGLPSEQFF | TRBJ2-1 | - | TRBD2 | TRBV27
TGTGCCAACAGCTTTGAACAGGTTACGAACACTGAAGCTTTCTTT | CANSFEQVTNTEAFF | TRBJ1-1 | - | - | TRBV7-2
TGTGCCAGCAGTTACGGCAACTACGAGCAGTACTTC | CASSYGNYEQYF | TRBJ2-7 | few | - | TRBV6-5
TGCGCCAGCAGCCAAGATGGCGCGGGGGGGCCCGATGAGCAGTTCTTC | CASSQDGAGGPDEQFF | TRBJ2-1 | - | TRBD2 | TRBV4-1
TGTGCCAGCAGTTTAAGGAGGATGTCCGGGGAGCTGTTTTTT | CASSLRRMSGELFF | TRBJ2-2 | few | - | TRBV27
TGTGCCTGCCTCGGACTAGGTCCCTACGAGCAGTACTTC | CACLGLGPYEQYF | TRBJ2-7 | - | TRBD2 | TRBV30
TGTGCCTGGAGTGGACAGGGGGCGGGTCAGCCCCAGCATTTT | CAWSGQGAGQPQHF | TRBJ1-5 | - | TRBD1 | TRBV30
TGTGCCAGCAGCCGCGGTAATGAGCAGTTCTTC | CASSRGNEQFF | TRBJ2-1 | - | - | TRBV5-6
TGTGCCAGCAGTCCCGGCGGACTCAACACCGGGGAGCTGTTTTTT | CASSPGGLNTGELFF | TRBJ2-2 | few | - | TRBV4-2
TGTGCCAGCAGTCAAACGTACTACAGGGTTCAGAACACTGAAGCTTTCTTT | CASSQTYYRVQNTEAFF | TRBJ1-1 | few | - | TRBV28
TGTGCCAGCAGTTTACGCCACCACAGGGTAGGCGGGGAGCTGTTTTTT | CASSLRHHRVGGELFF | TRBJ2-2 | - | - | TRBV28
TGTGCCAGCAGCTCGTCACTAGCGCCCACCGGGGAGCTGTTTTTT | CASSSSLAPTGELFF | TRBJ2-2 | - | TRBD2 | TRBV5-4
TGCGCCAGCAGCACCTTCGGACAGGCGGTCGACACTGAAGCTTTCTTT | CASSTFGQAVDTEAFF | TRBJ1-1 | few | TRBD1 | TRBV5-1
TGTGCCAGCAGCCGACAGGGTGGCATCACAGATACGCAGTATTTT | CASSRQGGITDTQYF | TRBJ2-3 | - | TRBD1 | TRBV28
TGTGCCAGCAGAGGGACAGGGGTTAACTATGGCTACACCTTC | CASRGTGVNYGYTF | TRBJ1-2 | - | TRBD1 | TRBV7-9
TGTGCCTCTCGGCTAGAGAGTAGGGCAGGGCCGAGTTTGTGGGGCTACACCTTC | CASRLESRAGPSLWGYTF | TRBJ1-2 | - | - | TRBV6-4
TGCGCCAGCAGTCCGGACAGCTCTGGGGCCAACGTCCTGACTTTC | CASSPDSSGANVLTF | TRBJ2-6 | - | - | TRBV10-1
TGTGCCAGCAGCCAAAGTTCAACCCCTAACTCCTACGAGCAGTACTTC | CASSQSSTPNSYEQYF | TRBJ2-7 | - | - | TRBV7-8
TGTGCCAGCAGTGGTATCGGGGACAGGGTCTACGAGCAGTACTTC | CASSGIGDRVYEQYF | TRBJ2-7 | - | TRBD1 | TRBV6-1
TGTGCCAGCAGTTTGACAGGGATTGGTAGCAATCAGCCCCAGCATTTT | CASSLTGIGSNQPQHF | TRBJ1-5 | - | TRBD1 | TRBV28
TGTGCCAGCAGCCCCTCAGGCCACAGGGGGGGGCTCACCTACGAGCAGTACTTC | CASSPSGHRGGLTYEQYF | TRBJ2-7 | - | - | TRBV28
TGTGCCAGTAGTGTCACCATGGCGGGGGGTTCAGATACGCAGTATTTT | CASSVTMAGGSDTQYF | TRBJ2-3 | - | TRBD2 | TRBV19
TGTGCCAGCAGCATAGGACAGGGGCGCAGCACAGATACGCAGTATTTT | CASSIGQGRSTDTQYF | TRBJ2-3 | - | TRBD1 | TRBV7-3
TGTGCCAGCAGCGCAACCCCAGGACTAGCGGGCTACAATGAGCAGTTCTTC | CASSATPGLAGYNEQFF | TRBJ2-1 | - | TRBD2 | TRBV9
TGCGCCAGCAGCTTCCAGCGGGAGGCAGATACGCAGTATTTT | CASSFQREADTQYF | TRBJ2-3 | - | TRBD2 | TRBV5-1
TGTGCCAGCAGCCAAGTGGGGACTAGCGGGGACGAGCAGTACTTC | CASSQVGTSGDEQYF | TRBJ2-7 | - | TRBD2 | TRBV4-2
TGCGCCAGCAGTCAATCGGGGCCGGACAGGGGGCGGGGAGAGACCCAGTACTTC | CASSQSGPDRGRGETQYF | TRBJ2-5 | - | TRBD1 | TRBV23-1
TGCGCCAGCAGTGAACAGATCCAAGAGACCCAGTACTTC | CASSEQIQETQYF | TRBJ2-5 | - | - | TRBV10-1
TGTGCCAGCAGCCGGACAGGGGGCGCAGATACGCAGTATTTT | CASSRTGGADTQYF | TRBJ2-3 | - | TRBD1 | TRBV28